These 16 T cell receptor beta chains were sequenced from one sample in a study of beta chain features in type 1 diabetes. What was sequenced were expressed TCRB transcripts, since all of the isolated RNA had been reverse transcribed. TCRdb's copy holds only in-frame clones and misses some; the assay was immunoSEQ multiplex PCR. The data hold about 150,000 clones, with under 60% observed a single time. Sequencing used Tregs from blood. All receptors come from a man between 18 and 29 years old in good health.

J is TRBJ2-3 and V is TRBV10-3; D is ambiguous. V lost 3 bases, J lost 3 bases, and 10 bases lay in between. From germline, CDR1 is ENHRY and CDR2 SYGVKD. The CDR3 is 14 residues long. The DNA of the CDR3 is TGTGCCATCAGTGACTTGGCGAGGACAGATACGCAGTATTTT. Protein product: CAISDLARTDTQYF.

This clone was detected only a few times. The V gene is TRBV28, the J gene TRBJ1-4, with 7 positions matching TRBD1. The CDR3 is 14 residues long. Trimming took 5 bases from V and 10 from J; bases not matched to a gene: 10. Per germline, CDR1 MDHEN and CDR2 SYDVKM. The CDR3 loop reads CASSPSGGTGKLFF. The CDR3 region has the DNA TGTGCCAGCAGTCCATCAGGGGGAACAGGAAAACTGTTTTTT.

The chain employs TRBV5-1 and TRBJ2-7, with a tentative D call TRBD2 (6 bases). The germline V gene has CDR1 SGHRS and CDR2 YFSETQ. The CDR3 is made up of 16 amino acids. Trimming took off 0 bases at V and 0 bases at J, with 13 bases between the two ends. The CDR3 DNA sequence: TGCGCCAGCAGCTTGGTGGCGGGAAGAAGCTCCTACGAGCAGTACTTC. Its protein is CASSLVAGRSSYEQYF. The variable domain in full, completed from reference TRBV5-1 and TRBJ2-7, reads KAGVTQTPRYLIKTRGQQVTLSCSPISGHRSVSWYQQTPGQGLQFLFEYFSETQRNKGNFPGRFSGRQFSNSRSEMNVSTLELGDSALYLCASSLVAGRSSYEQYFGPGTRLTVT.

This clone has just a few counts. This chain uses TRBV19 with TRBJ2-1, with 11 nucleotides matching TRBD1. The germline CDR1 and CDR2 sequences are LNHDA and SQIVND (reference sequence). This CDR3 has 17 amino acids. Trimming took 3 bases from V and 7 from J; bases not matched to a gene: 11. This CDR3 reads CASSMRSRGQGENEQFF. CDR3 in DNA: TGTGCCAGTAGTATGAGGAGTAGGGGACAGGGGGAAAATGAGCAGTTCTTC. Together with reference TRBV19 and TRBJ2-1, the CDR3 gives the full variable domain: DGGITQSPKYLFRKEGQNVTLSCEQNLNHDAMYWYRQDPGQGLRLIYYSQIVNDFQKGDIAEGYSVSREKKESFPLTVTSAQKNPTAFYLCASSMRSRGQGENEQFFGPGTRLTVL.

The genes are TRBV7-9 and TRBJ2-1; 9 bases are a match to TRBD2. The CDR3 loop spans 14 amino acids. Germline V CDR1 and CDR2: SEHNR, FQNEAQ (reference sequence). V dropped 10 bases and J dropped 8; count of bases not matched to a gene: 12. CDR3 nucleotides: TGTGCCACCGGACGCGGGAGGGCCTGGGATGAGCAGTTCTTC. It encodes CATGRGRAWDEQFF.

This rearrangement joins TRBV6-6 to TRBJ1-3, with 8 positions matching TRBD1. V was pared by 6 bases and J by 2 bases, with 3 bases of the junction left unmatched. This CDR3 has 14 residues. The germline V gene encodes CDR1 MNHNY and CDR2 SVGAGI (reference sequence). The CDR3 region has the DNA TGTGCCAGCAGCCGCAGGGGGCCTGGAAACACCATATATTTT. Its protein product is CASSRRGPGNTIYF.

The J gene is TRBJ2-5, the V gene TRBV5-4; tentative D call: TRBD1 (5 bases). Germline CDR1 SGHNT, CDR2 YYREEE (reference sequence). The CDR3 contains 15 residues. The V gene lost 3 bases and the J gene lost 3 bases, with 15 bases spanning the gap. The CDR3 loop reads CASSSRQLGEETQYF. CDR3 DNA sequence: TGTGCCAGCAGCTCCCGACAGTTAGGGGAAGAGACCCAGTACTTC.

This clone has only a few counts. The CDR3 protein is CASSQYGGRLYGYTF. The CDR3 DNA reads TGTGCCAGCAGTCAATACGGGGGGCGTCTCTATGGCTACACCTTC. The chain recombines TRBV27 with TRBJ1-2, with D perhaps TRBD1 (6 bases). Germline assignment: CDR1 MNHEY and CDR2 SMNVEV (reference sequence). Trimming shortened V by 5 bases and J by 4 bases, and 17 bases separated the two germline ends. The CDR3 spans 15 residues.

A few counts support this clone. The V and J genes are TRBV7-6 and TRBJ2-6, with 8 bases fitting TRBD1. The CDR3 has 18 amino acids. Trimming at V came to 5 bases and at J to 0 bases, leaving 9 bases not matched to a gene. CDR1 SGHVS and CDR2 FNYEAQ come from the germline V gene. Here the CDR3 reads CASSTDRGGYSGANVLTF. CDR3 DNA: TGTGCCAGCAGCACAGACAGGGGCGGATACTCTGGGGCCAACGTCCTGACTTTC.

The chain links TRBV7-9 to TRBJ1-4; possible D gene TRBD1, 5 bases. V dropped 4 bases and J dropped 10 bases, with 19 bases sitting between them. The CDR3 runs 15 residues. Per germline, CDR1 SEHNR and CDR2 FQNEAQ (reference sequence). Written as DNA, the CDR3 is TGTGCCAGCAGCTCTGCAGCGGGGGATTTGCGAAAACTGTTTTTT. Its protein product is CASSSAAGDLRKLFF.

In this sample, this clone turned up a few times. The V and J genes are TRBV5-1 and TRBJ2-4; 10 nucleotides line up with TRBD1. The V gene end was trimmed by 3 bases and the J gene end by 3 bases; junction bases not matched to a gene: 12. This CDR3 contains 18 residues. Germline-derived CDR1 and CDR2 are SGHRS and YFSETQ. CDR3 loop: CASSSPGQGFFGKNIQYF. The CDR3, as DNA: TGCGCCAGCAGCTCGCCGGGACAGGGGTTTTTTGGCAAAAACATTCAGTACTTC.

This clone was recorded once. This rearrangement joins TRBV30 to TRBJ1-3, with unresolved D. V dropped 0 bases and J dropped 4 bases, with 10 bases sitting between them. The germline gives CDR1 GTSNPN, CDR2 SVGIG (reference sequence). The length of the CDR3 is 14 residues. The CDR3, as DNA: TGTGCCTGGAGTGTGAGTGTATACGGAAACACCATATATTTT. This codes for CAWSVSVYGNTIYF.

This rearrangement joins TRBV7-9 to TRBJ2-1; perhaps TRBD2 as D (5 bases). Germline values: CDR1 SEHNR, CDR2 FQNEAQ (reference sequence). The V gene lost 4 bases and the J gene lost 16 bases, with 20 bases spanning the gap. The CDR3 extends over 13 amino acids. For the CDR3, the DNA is TGTGCCAGCAGCTGGCGAGGTGGGCTGTCGGGATTCTTC. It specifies CASSWRGGLSGFF. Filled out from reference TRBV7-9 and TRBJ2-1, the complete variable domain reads DTGVSQNPRHKITKRGQNVTFRCDPISEHNRLYWYRQTLGQGPEFLTYFQNEAQLEKSRLLSDRFSAERPKGSFSTLEIQRTEQGDSAMYLCASSWRGGLSGFFGPGTRLTVL.

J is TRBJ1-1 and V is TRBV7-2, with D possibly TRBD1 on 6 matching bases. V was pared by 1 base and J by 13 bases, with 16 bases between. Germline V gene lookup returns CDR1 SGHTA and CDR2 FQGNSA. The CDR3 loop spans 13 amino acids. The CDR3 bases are TGTGCCAGCAGCTTAGAAGGGGGGGCCCCGGGTTTCTTT. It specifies CASSLEGGAPGFF.

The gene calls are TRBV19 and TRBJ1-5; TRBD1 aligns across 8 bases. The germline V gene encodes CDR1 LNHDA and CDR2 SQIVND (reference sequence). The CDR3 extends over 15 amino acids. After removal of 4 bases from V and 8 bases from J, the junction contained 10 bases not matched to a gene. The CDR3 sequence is CASSTPRTGWKPQHF. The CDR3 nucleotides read TGTGCCAGTAGTACCCCCCGGACAGGGTGGAAGCCCCAGCATTTT. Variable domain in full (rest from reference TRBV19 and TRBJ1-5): DGGITQSPKYLFRKEGQNVTLSCEQNLNHDAMYWYRQDPGQGLRLIYYSQIVNDFQKGDIAEGYSVSREKKESFPLTVTSAQKNPTAFYLCASSTPRTGWKPQHFGDGTRLSIL.

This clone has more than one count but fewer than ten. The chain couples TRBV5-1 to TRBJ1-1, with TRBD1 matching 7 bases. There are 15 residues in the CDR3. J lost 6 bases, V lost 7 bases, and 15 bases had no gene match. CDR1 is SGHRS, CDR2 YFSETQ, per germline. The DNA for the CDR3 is TGCGCCAGCGCAGCTAGACGACAGGGTATCGCTGAAGCTTTCTTT. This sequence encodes CASAARRQGIAEAFF.